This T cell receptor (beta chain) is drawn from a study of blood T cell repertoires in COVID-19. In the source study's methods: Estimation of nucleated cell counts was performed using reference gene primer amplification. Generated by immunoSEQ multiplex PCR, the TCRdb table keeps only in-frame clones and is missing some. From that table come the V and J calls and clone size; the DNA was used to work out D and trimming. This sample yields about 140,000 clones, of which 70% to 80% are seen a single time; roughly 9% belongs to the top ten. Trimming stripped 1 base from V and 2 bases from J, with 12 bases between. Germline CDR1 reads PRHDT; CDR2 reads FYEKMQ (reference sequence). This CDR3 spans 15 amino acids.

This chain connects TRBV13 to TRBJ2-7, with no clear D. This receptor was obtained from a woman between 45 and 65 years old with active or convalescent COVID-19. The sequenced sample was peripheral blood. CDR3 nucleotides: TGTGCCAGCAGCTTAGAAGGAGCCCCCCCCTACGAGCAGTACTTC. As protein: CASSLEGAPPYEQYF.